Presented here are 30 T cell receptor beta chains from one specimen sequenced in a study of long-term antiretroviral therapy in people with HIV. The assay, immunoSEQ v3.0, was run at survey level. Assay used: immunoSEQ multiplex PCR; TCRdb lists only in-frame clones, some missing. Of tens of thousands of clones listed, around 95% are singletons. Sample: unsorted PBMCs, taken 5.3 years after starting antiretroviral therapy. The receptors were sampled from a man aged 45-60 years with HIV.

J is TRBJ2-1 and V is TRBV14; 7 nucleotides line up with TRBD2. V lost 3 bases, J lost 0 bases, and 8 bases stayed unmatched. Germline V lookup: CDR1 SGHDN, CDR2 FVKESK. This CDR3 spans 17 amino acids. CDR3 DNA: TGTGCCAGCAGCCATAGGGCGGGGGTCAGCTCCTACAATGAGCAGTTCTTC. Encoded protein: CASSHRAGVSSYNEQFF.

The chain is built from TRBV5-6 and TRBJ2-7, with 10 bases aligning to TRBD1. J gave up 6 bases and V 3 bases, and 6 bases lay outside the gene matches. The CDR3 runs to 14 residues. Germline lookup yields CDR1 SGHDT and CDR2 YYEEEE. This CDR3 reads CASSSGTGVGEQYF. Here the CDR3 DNA reads TGTGCCAGCAGCTCCGGGACAGGGGTTGGCGAGCAGTACTTC.

The CDR3 protein is CASSFGTVTNEKLFF. The CDR3 DNA reads TGCGCCAGCAGCTTTGGGACGGTAACTAATGAAAAACTGTTTTTT. This sequence joins TRBV5-1 and TRBJ1-4; possible D gene TRBD1, 5 bases. The CDR3 consists of 15 residues. Trimming removed 2 bases at V and 1 base at J, with 9 bases between. The V gene's germline CDR1 is SGHRS and CDR2 YFSETQ.

V and J are TRBV15 and TRBJ2-3; D is ambiguous. Germline assignment: CDR1 LNHNV and CDR2 YYDKDF (reference sequence). With 0 bases removed from V and 5 bases from J, the gap between germline ends came to 6 bases. This CDR3 contains 13 residues. The CDR3 DNA sequence: TGTGCCACCAGCAGAGATCGGAAAGATACGCAGTATTTT. It encodes CATSRDRKDTQYF.

The V call is TRBV25-1, the J call TRBJ2-1; D is undetermined. The V and J ends lost 4 bases and 2 bases respectively, with 6 bases between them. Germline V gene sequence: CDR1 MGHDK, CDR2 SYGVNS. There are 13 residues in the CDR3. For the CDR3, the DNA is TGTGCCAGCAGTGTGGAGCCCTACAATGAGCAGTTCTTC. Encoded protein: CASSVEPYNEQFF.

The rearrangement uses TRBV10-3 and TRBJ1-1; 7 bases align to TRBD1. The CDR3 sequence is 16 residues long. V lost 2 bases and J lost 0; bases outside the gene matches: 6. CDR1 ENHRY and CDR2 SYGVKD come from the germline V gene. Written as DNA, the CDR3 is TGTGCCATCAGTGAGGCACAGGGGCACATGAACACTGAAGCTTTCTTT. Translated, it gives CAISEAQGHMNTEAFF.

The V gene is TRBV5-4, the J gene TRBJ1-2; no clear D gene. Germline values: CDR1 SGHNT, CDR2 YYREEE (reference sequence). Deletions cut 0 bases from V and 8 bases from J, with 20 bases between. The CDR3 has 16 residues. In DNA form, the CDR3 reads TGTGCCAGCAGCTTGGTTTCTCTTGGGCCTTTTGGAGGCTACACCTTC. This sequence encodes CASSLVSLGPFGGYTF.

The rearrangement joins TRBV11-2 to TRBJ2-7; D possibly matches TRBD1 or TRBD2 (6 bases each). Trimming shortened V by 4 bases and J by 3 bases, and 25 bases separated the two germline ends. Germline CDR1 SGHAT, CDR2 FQNNGV. The CDR3 length is 18 residues. CDR3 sequence reads: CASSSLWGAIRLFYEQYF. The DNA of the CDR3 is TGTGCCAGCAGCTCCCTGTGGGGGGCGATTCGTCTCTTCTACGAGCAGTACTTC.

The J gene is TRBJ2-2, the V gene TRBV7-6, with 8 bases identical to TRBD1. Germline V gene data show CDR1 as SGHVS and CDR2 as FNYEAQ. The CDR3 consists of 15 residues. J lost 4 bases, V lost 4 bases, and 5 bases had no gene match. DNA for the CDR3: TGTGCCAGCAGCTCTGACAGGGGTGTCACCGGGGAGCTGTTTTTT. Translating gives CASSSDRGVTGELFF. The whole variable domain, remainder taken from reference TRBV7-6 and TRBJ2-2, is GAGVSQSPRYKVTKRGQDVALRCDPISGHVSLYWYRQALGQGPEFLTYFNYEAQQDKSGLPNDRFSAERPEGSISTLTIQRTEQRDSAMYRCASSSDRGVTGELFFGEGSRLTVL.

The J gene is TRBJ2-6, the V gene TRBV19; D not certain. There are 15 residues in the CDR3. Germline CDR1 reads LNHDA; CDR2 reads SQIVND (reference sequence). V shed 1 base and J shed 1 base, with 5 bases lying between them. As DNA, the CDR3 is TGTGCCAGTAGTATAGGGGGATCTGGGGCCAACGTCCTGACTTTC. Encoded protein: CASSIGGSGANVLTF.

This chain links TRBV4-3 with TRBJ1-2; unclear D gene. This CDR3 comprises 15 residues. Germline V CDR1 and CDR2: LGHNA, YSLEER. V was trimmed by 0 bases and J by 0 bases, leaving 8 bases between them. This CDR3 reads CASSQDGSANYGYTF. The CDR3 DNA reads as TGCGCCAGCAGCCAAGATGGGTCAGCTAACTATGGCTACACCTTC.

The chain links TRBV7-6 to TRBJ1-6, with D possibly matching TRBD1 (6 bases). Germline V lookup: CDR1 SGHVS, CDR2 FNYEAQ. The CDR3 has 16 amino acids. V shed 1 base and J shed 8 bases, with 15 bases lying between them. CDR3 residues: CASSLGEGPGDSPLHF. In DNA, the CDR3 is TGTGCCAGCAGCTTAGGGGAGGGGCCAGGGGATTCACCCCTCCACTTT.

Here the CDR3 reads CASSPDGGSGNTIYF. CDR3 coding DNA: TGTGCCAGCAGCCCGGACGGGGGCTCTGGAAACACCATATATTTT. The chain uses TRBV14 and TRBJ1-3; a possible D gene is TRBD1 (5 bases). The CDR3 runs to 15 residues. V was cut by 4 bases and J by 0 bases, with 10 bases left in between. The germline CDR1 and CDR2 sequences are SGHDN and FVKESK. Using reference TRBV14 and TRBJ1-3 for the parts outside the CDR3, the full variable domain is EAGVTQFPSHSVIEKGQTVTLRCDPISGHDNLYWYRRVMGKEIKFLLHFVKESKQDESGMPNNRFLAERTGGTYSTLKVQPAELEDSGVYFCASSPDGGSGNTIYFGEGSWLTVV.

This sequence joins TRBV29-1 and TRBJ2-1; D is possibly TRBD2 (5 bases). CDR3 size: 13 residues. Trimming left V 3 bases short and J 7 bases short, with 13 bases between. Germline-derived CDR1 and CDR2 are SQVTM and ANQGSEA. CDR3 DNA sequence: TGCAGCGTTGACCGTCCGGGAAGAAATGAGCAGTTCTTC. Translating it yields CSVDRPGRNEQFF.

This chain uses TRBV6-5 with TRBJ2-5; TRBD2 matches 10 bases. Losses at the gene ends were 11 bases for V and 6 bases for J; bases not matched to a gene: 9. The CDR3 has 13 amino acids. Germline CDR1 is MNHEY and CDR2 is SVGAGI. CDR3 region: CAAAPSGGKTQYF. The CDR3 nucleotides are TGTGCCGCTGCCCCTAGCGGGGGTAAGACCCAGTACTTC.

V and J are TRBV5-4 and TRBJ2-3, with TRBD2 as a possible D gene (6 bases). The germline CDR1 and CDR2 sequences are SGHNT and YYREEE (reference sequence). V gave up 4 bases and J gave up 4 bases, with 13 bases separating them. CDR3 size: 14 residues. The CDR3 DNA follows: TGTGCCAGCAGCGGCTGGGCTAGCGCAGATACGCAGTATTTT. It specifies CASSGWASADTQYF.

In nucleotides, the CDR3 is TGTGCCTGGAGACCGATGGAAAGGGGACCCGGGGAGCTGTTTTTT. It is translated as CAWRPMERGPGELFF. The chain recombines TRBV30 with TRBJ2-2; perhaps D is TRBD1 or TRBD2 (5 bases each). Germline assignment: CDR1 GTSNPN and CDR2 SVGIG (reference sequence). There are 15 residues in the CDR3. The V and J ends lost 3 bases and 6 bases respectively, with 17 bases between them.

The chain has TRBV4-2 and TRBJ2-7, with 9 positions matching TRBD1. This CDR3 region has 15 residues. Germline assignment: CDR1 LGHNA and CDR2 YNFKEQ. The J segment lost 5 bases and the V segment lost 0 bases, leaving 5 bases of the junction unmatched. The CDR3 DNA is TGTGCCAGCAGCCAAGATCTTAGGGACAGGGACGAGCAGTACTTC. Amino acids: CASSQDLRDRDEQYF.

This chain joins TRBV30 and TRBJ1-6; D is unresolved. The V end lost 0 bases, the J end lost 1 base, and 1 base lay between the germline ends. CDR1 GTSNPN and CDR2 SVGIG come from the germline V gene (reference sequence). The CDR3 covers 13 residues. The CDR3 region has the DNA TGTGCCTGGAGTGTATCCTATAATTCACCCCTCCACTTT. Its translation: CAWSVSYNSPLHF. The entire variable domain, with the rest obtained from reference TRBV30 and TRBJ1-6, is as follows: SQTIHQWPATLVQPVGSPLSLECTVEGTSNPNLYWYRQAAGRGLQLLFYSVGIGQISSEVPQNLSASRPQDRQFILSSKKLLLSDSGFYLCAWSVSYNSPLHFGNGTRLTVT.

The rearrangement joins TRBV9 to TRBJ2-3, with 9 positions matching TRBD2. V gave up 2 bases and J gave up 6 bases; unmatched junction bases: 4. Germline assignment: CDR1 SGDLS and CDR2 YYNGEE. The CDR3 runs 14 residues. CDR3 loop: CASSVRGGVDTQYF. In DNA, the CDR3 is TGTGCCAGCAGCGTCCGCGGGGGGGTTGATACGCAGTATTTT.

The V and J genes are TRBV7-2 and TRBJ1-1, with a weak D call TRBD1 (6 bases). CDR1 and CDR2 (germline): SGHTA, FQGNSA. The CDR3 sequence is 15 residues long. V gave up 2 bases and J gave up 4 bases, with 14 bases separating them. This CDR3 is CASSLTQGKSTEAFF. The CDR3 nucleotides read TGTGCCAGCAGCTTAACACAGGGAAAGAGCACTGAAGCTTTCTTT.

The chain carries TRBV19 and TRBJ1-1, with 8 bases that match TRBD1. The CDR3 sequence is 15 residues long. Germline-derived CDR1 and CDR2 are LNHDA and SQIVND (reference sequence). J was trimmed by 3 bases and V by 3 bases; bases with no gene match: 6. The CDR3 nucleotides read TGTGCCAGTAGTATCGGATCAGGGGGCCACACTGAAGCTTTCTTT. It codes for CASSIGSGGHTEAFF.

CDR3 nucleotides: TGTGCCAGCAGTGAACGGGACAAATCCGAAGCTTTCTTT. It is translated as CASSERDKSEAFF. V gene TRBV6-1 combines with J gene TRBJ1-1; TRBD1 is a possible D gene (6 bases). CDR1 is MNHNS and CDR2 is SASEGT in the germline V gene. The CDR3 consists of 13 residues. The V end lost 2 bases, the J end lost 8 bases, and 12 bases lay between the germline ends.

J is TRBJ2-4 and V is TRBV5-4; TRBD1 matches 9 bases. The trim removed 2 bases at V and 6 bases at J, leaving 9 bases unmatched. CDR1 SGHNT and CDR2 YYREEE come from the germline V gene (reference sequence). The CDR3 consists of 16 residues. The CDR3 loop reads CASSFQDRGGGNIQYF. The CDR3 DNA reads TGTGCCAGCAGCTTCCAGGACAGGGGAGGAGGAAACATTCAGTACTTC.

The rearrangement joins TRBV30 to TRBJ2-7; the match to TRBD1 covers 9 bases. J gave up 2 bases and V 2 bases, and 10 bases lay outside the gene matches. The CDR3 has 16 residues. Looked up from germline, CDR1 is GTSNPN and CDR2 is SVGIG (reference sequence). In DNA, the CDR3 is TGTGCCTGGAGTACCCCCGGGACAGGGACTACCTACGAGCAGTACTTC. Its protein is CAWSTPGTGTTYEQYF.

The V and J genes are TRBV29-1 and TRBJ2-7; 8 bases align to TRBD1. V lost 6 bases, J lost 5 bases, and 3 bases stayed unmatched. CDR1 SQVTM and CDR2 ANQGSEA come from the germline V gene. This CDR3 has 11 amino acids. Here the CDR3 reads CSVGQGNEQYF. The CDR3 DNA reads as TGCAGCGTCGGACAGGGTAACGAGCAGTACTTC.

The rearrangement links TRBV2 to TRBJ2-1; 7 bases align to TRBD1. With V trimmed by 6 bases and J by 6 bases, 8 bases remained unmatched. Per the germline V gene, CDR1 is SNHLY and CDR2 is FYNNEI. The CDR3 spans 14 residues. The CDR3 nucleotides are TGTGCCAGCAGCGCACAGACAGGGCTCAATGAGCAGTTCTTC. Translating it yields CASSAQTGLNEQFF.

In this sample, this clone turned up once. This sequence joins TRBV19 and TRBJ1-5, with a weak D call TRBD1 (5 bases). There are 16 residues in the CDR3. Trimming took 8 bases from V and 1 from J, leaving 18 bases between them. Germline loops: CDR1 LNHDA, CDR2 SQIVND (reference sequence). The CDR3, as DNA: TGTGCCAGTGACCCCCGGGACCCGAGGAGCAATCAGCCCCAGCATTTT. This gives the protein CASDPRDPRSNQPQHF.

This clone was seen only once. J is TRBJ2-1 and V is TRBV5-1, with D uncertain. CDR3 length: 19 residues. Germline values: CDR1 SGHRS, CDR2 YFSETQ. The V gene lost 3 bases and the J gene lost 3 bases, with 25 bases spanning the gap. CDR3 DNA: TGCGCCAGCAGCTCCAATGTAGGGTCGTTTGCATTCGACTACAATGAGCAGTTCTTC. Translated: CASSSNVGSFAFDYNEQFF.

The chain couples TRBV19 to TRBJ1-5, with a weak D call TRBD1 (6 bases). Trimming removed 5 bases from V and 0 bases from J, with 14 bases in between. Germline CDR1 and CDR2: LNHDA and SQIVND (reference sequence). CDR3 length: 16 residues. CDR3 coding DNA: TGTGCCAGTAGTCCCAGGGGAGGGTATAGCAATCAGCCCCAGCATTTT. The encoded protein is CASSPRGGYSNQPQHF.